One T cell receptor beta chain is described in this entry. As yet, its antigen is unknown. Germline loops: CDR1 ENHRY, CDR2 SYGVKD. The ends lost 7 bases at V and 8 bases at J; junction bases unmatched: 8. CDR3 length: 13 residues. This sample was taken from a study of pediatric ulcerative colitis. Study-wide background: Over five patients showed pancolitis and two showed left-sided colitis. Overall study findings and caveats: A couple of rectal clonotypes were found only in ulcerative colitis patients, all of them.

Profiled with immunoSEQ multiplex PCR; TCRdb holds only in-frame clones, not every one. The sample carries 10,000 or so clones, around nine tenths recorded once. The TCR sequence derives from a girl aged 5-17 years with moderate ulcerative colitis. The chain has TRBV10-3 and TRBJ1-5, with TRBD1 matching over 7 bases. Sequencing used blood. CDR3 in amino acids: CAINDRVAEPQHF. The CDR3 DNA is TGTGCCATCAACGACAGGGTTGCTGAGCCCCAGCATTTT.